A single sample is the source of the 12 T cell receptor beta chains below, sequenced in a study of OX40 agonist ivuxolimab in advanced cancers. TCRdb's table, derived via immunoSEQ multiplex PCR, lists solely in-frame clones and lacks some. In the table there are tens of thousands of clones, around 82% of which are singletons. The sequencing used CD4+ or CD8+ T cells sorted from blood, collected in a trial of the OX40 agonist ivuxolimab. These receptors came from an adult with an advanced solid tumor such as melanoma, head and neck, liver or kidney cancer.

The V call is TRBV7-8, the J call TRBJ2-2; D is unclear. The CDR3 is 16 amino acids. Trimming left V 1 base short and J 7 bases short, with 16 bases between. Germline-derived CDR1 and CDR2 are SGHVS and FQNEAQ. CDR3 loop: CASSLGLSLNGGELFF. CDR3 in DNA: TGTGCCAGCAGCTTAGGTTTGAGTTTGAACGGCGGGGAGCTGTTTTTT.

This clone showed up just a few times. The chain recombines TRBV5-1 with TRBJ1-6; D is possibly TRBD1 (5 bases). There are 13 residues in the CDR3. Trimming shortened V by 4 bases and J by 14 bases, and 16 bases separated the two germline ends. The germline V gene encodes CDR1 SGHRS and CDR2 YFSETQ. The CDR3 loop is CASSAVGGDTLHF. The CDR3 DNA reads as TGCGCCAGCAGCGCTGTCGGGGGAGACACCCTCCACTTT.

This rearrangement joins TRBV5-4 to TRBJ1-1; the D is unclear. Germline CDR1 SGHNT, CDR2 YYREEE (reference sequence). V was pared by 2 bases and J by 5 bases, with 7 bases between. The CDR3 totals 12 residues. CDR3 in amino acids: CASSLSETEAFF. Written as DNA, the CDR3 is TGTGCCAGCAGCTTAAGCGAGACTGAAGCTTTCTTT. Drawing the rest from reference TRBV5-4 and TRBJ1-1, the complete variable domain is ETGVTQSPTHLIKTRGQQVTLRCSSQSGHNTVSWYQQALGQGPQFIFQYYREEENGRGNFPPRFSGLQFPNYSSELNVNALELDDSALYLCASSLSETEAFFGQGTRLTVV.

This chain joins TRBV7-9 and TRBJ2-3, with TRBD2 identical over 8 bases. CDR3 length: 17 residues. Germline CDR1 reads SEHNR; CDR2 reads FQNEAQ (reference sequence). The trim removed 5 bases at V and 6 bases at J, leaving 16 bases unmatched. This chain's CDR3 is CASSRLALAPWADTQYF. In DNA, the CDR3 is TGTGCCAGCAGCCGACTAGCGCTCGCCCCCTGGGCGGATACGCAGTATTTT.

The V and J genes are TRBV5-1 and TRBJ1-2, with D hard to call. CDR3 length equals 16 residues. CDR1 is SGHRS and CDR2 is YFSETQ in the germline V gene. V dropped 4 bases and J dropped 0 bases, with 16 bases sitting between them. CDR3 sequence reads: CASSPVGTAPNYGYTF. The CDR3 DNA sequence: TGCGCCAGCAGCCCCGTAGGCACGGCACCTAACTATGGCTACACCTTC.

This chain links TRBV6-5 with TRBJ1-6, with a tentative D call TRBD1 (6 bases). This CDR3 has 14 amino acids. The V end lost 6 bases, the J end lost 8 bases, and 14 bases lay between the germline ends. CDR1 is MNHEY and CDR2 is SVGAGI in the germline V gene. CDR3 DNA: TGTGCCAGCAGGTTACAGGGCCCCGATTCACCCCTCCACTTT. Translating it yields CASRLQGPDSPLHF.

The J gene is TRBJ2-5, the V gene TRBV5-1; perhaps TRBD2 as D (6 bases). The DNA end favors TRBJ2-7, so the J call may be wrong. Per germline, CDR1 SGHRS and CDR2 YFSETQ. The CDR3 is 15 residues long. CDR3 nucleotide sequence: TGCGCCAGCAGCTTGGCCCCAGGAGGGCTCTACGAGCAGTACTTC. Its protein product is CASSLAPGGLYEQYF.

The chain joins TRBV6-6 to TRBJ1-2, with D possibly TRBD1 on 5 matching bases. The germline gives CDR1 MNHNY, CDR2 SVGAGI (reference sequence). V was cut by 2 bases and J by 10 bases, with 17 bases left in between. This CDR3 has 14 residues. Here the CDR3 DNA reads TGTGCCAGCAGTTACGACGGGACGAGAAGTTTCTACACCTTC. Translation gives CASSYDGTRSFYTF.

V is TRBV5-1 and J is TRBJ1-1; 7 bases fit TRBD1. Germline V gene sequence: CDR1 SGHRS, CDR2 YFSETQ. The CDR3 sequence is 15 residues long. V gave up 1 base and J gave up 3 bases; unmatched junction bases: 6. DNA of the CDR3: TGCGCCAGCAGCTTGACACAAACAGGGGACACTGAAGCTTTCTTT. Protein product: CASSLTQTGDTEAFF. Full variable domain (rest looked up from reference TRBV5-1 and TRBJ1-1): KAGVTQTPRYLIKTRGQQVTLSCSPISGHRSVSWYQQTPGQGLQFLFEYFSETQRNKGNFPGRFSGRQFSNSRSEMNVSTLELGDSALYLCASSLTQTGDTEAFFGQGTRLTVV.

The rearrangement uses TRBV7-3 and TRBJ2-7; 9 bases match TRBD1. CDR1 and CDR2 (germline): SGHTA, FQGTGA. V was clipped by 2 bases and J by 2 bases; unmatched bases: 4. The CDR3 runs 15 residues. Here the CDR3 reads CASSLSGQGPYEQYF. CDR3 nucleotide sequence: TGTGCCAGCAGCTTATCGGGACAGGGTCCCTACGAGCAGTACTTC.

V is TRBV6-5 and J is TRBJ2-1, with no clear D. V lost 6 bases, J lost 10 bases, and 16 bases lay in between. Germline loops: CDR1 MNHEY, CDR2 SVGAGI. The CDR3 contains 13 residues. The CDR3 DNA sequence: TGTGCCAGCAGCCCCATTATCTTCAGAGAGCAGTTCTTC. Residues: CASSPIIFREQFF.

V is TRBV27 and J is TRBJ1-6, with TRBD1 identical over 8 bases. Germline lookup yields CDR1 MNHEY and CDR2 SMNVEV (reference sequence). V lost 3 bases and J lost 7; bases outside the gene matches: 8. The CDR3 is 16 residues long. The CDR3 DNA is TGTGCCAGCAGTTTTTACCGCCGGGACAGGAATTCACCCCTCCACTTT. Protein product: CASSFYRRDRNSPLHF.